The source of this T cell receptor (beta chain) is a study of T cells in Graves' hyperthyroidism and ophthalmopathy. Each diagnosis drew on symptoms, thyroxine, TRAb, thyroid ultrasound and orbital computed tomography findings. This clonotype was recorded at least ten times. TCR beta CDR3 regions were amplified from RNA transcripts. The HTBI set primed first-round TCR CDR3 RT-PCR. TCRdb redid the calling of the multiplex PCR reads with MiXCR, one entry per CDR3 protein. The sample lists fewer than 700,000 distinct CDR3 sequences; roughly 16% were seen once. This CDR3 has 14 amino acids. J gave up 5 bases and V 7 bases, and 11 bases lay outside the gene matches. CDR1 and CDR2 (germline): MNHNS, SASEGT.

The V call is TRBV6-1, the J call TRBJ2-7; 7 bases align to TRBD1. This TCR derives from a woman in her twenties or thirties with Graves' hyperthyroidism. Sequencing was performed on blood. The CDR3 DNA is TGTGCCAGCACGCCCGGACAGGAAAGGGACGAGCAGTACTTC. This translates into CASTPGQERDEQYF.